The 21 T cell receptor beta chains reported below all come from one sample, sequenced in a study of shared clonotypes between healthy human individuals. Generated by immunoSEQ multiplex PCR, the TCRdb table keeps only in-frame clones and is missing some. The repertoire holds some 2,000,000 clones, with approximately 94% as singletons. Naive CD8 cells were CD45RO-negative, positively selected for CCR7, excluding terminally differentiated effector memory CD45RA+ cells. The sample comprised naive CD8+ T cells sorted from blood. Source of these receptors: a man aged 18 to 30 in good health.

The V gene is TRBV11-2, the J gene TRBJ1-5, with D unclear. The CDR3 runs 16 residues. Germline V gene sequence: CDR1 SGHAT, CDR2 FQNNGV. Deletions cut 0 bases from V and 2 bases from J, with 11 bases between. CDR3 sequence (DNA): TGTGCCAGCAGCTTAGATCCAACCTGGGGCAATCAGCCCCAGCATTTT. Translating it yields CASSLDPTWGNQPQHF.

This rearrangement joins TRBV13 to TRBJ1-3; D is undetermined. V gave up 5 bases and J gave up 0 bases, with 20 bases separating them. The CDR3 runs 18 residues. Germline V gene data show CDR1 as PRHDT and CDR2 as FYEKMQ (reference sequence). As DNA, the CDR3 is TGTGCCAGCAGCCCCCCGGGTAGCATTGACTCCTCTGGAAACACCATATATTTT. Residues: CASSPPGSIDSSGNTIYF.

The chain is built from TRBV2 and TRBJ1-3; maybe TRBD1 (5 bases). The CDR3 runs 15 residues. Germline V lookup: CDR1 SNHLY, CDR2 FYNNEI. V was cut by 4 bases and J by 0 bases, with 10 bases left in between. CDR3 amino acids: CASSVTGLSGNTIYF. In DNA, the CDR3 is TGTGCCAGCAGTGTAACAGGACTCTCTGGAAACACCATATATTTT.

The chain recombines TRBV19 with TRBJ2-5; 8 nucleotides align to TRBD2. The CDR3 length is 13 residues. V was clipped by 6 bases and J by 1 base; unmatched bases: 1. Germline V lookup: CDR1 LNHDA, CDR2 SQIVND (reference sequence). The CDR3 reads CASRAGGQETQYF. DNA for the CDR3: TGTGCCAGTAGGGCGGGGGGCCAAGAGACCCAGTACTTC.

The J gene is TRBJ2-5, the V gene TRBV29-1; D remains unclear. Germline CDR1 reads SQVTM; CDR2 reads ANQGSEA. Trimming took off 4 bases at V and 1 base at J, with 10 bases between the two ends. CDR3 length: 13 residues. DNA of the CDR3: TGCAGCGTTGGGTGGGGTAGCCAAGAGACCCAGTACTTC. Translated: CSVGWGSQETQYF.

V is TRBV28 and J is TRBJ1-2; the D is unclear. Germline loops: CDR1 MDHEN, CDR2 SYDVKM. The germline V and J ends were trimmed by 1 base and 5 bases, with 14 bases remaining between them. The CDR3 loop spans 15 amino acids. The CDR3 loop reads CASSLLRSVDYGYTF. The CDR3 nucleotides are TGTGCCAGCAGTTTATTACGCAGCGTCGATTATGGCTACACCTTC.

The chain employs TRBV2 and TRBJ2-7; 7 nucleotides align to TRBD1. CDR3 size: 15 residues. CDR1 SNHLY and CDR2 FYNNEI come from the germline V gene. J gave up 2 bases and V 3 bases, and 7 bases lay outside the gene matches. CDR3 DNA: TGTGCCAGCAGTGACGGGACAGCGATTGCCTACGAGCAGTACTTC. Protein sequence: CASSDGTAIAYEQYF.

V and J are TRBV7-2 and TRBJ1-3; D ambiguous. The V end lost 1 base, the J end lost 4 bases, and 14 bases lay between the germline ends. Germline V gene lookup returns CDR1 SGHTA and CDR2 FQGNSA. CDR3 length: 16 residues. The CDR3: CASSLDPVQAGNTIYF. CDR3 sequence (DNA): TGTGCCAGCAGCTTAGACCCTGTCCAGGCCGGAAACACCATATATTTT.

This rearrangement joins TRBV6-5 to TRBJ2-7; TRBD2 matches 10 bases. The V gene end was trimmed by 0 bases and the J gene end by 5 bases; junction bases not matched to a gene: 4. This CDR3 is built from 15 residues. Germline V gives CDR1 MNHEY, CDR2 SVGAGI. The CDR3 nucleotides are TGTGCCAGCAGTTACTCAACTAGCGGGATCCACGAGCAGTACTTC. Residues: CASSYSTSGIHEQYF.

The chain is built from TRBV7-2 and TRBJ2-5, with TRBD1 matching over 10 bases. Germline values: CDR1 SGHTA, CDR2 FQGNSA. The CDR3 is 16 amino acids. V dropped 0 bases and J dropped 2; count of bases not matched to a gene: 3. CDR3 residues: CASSLARDRGQETQYF. The CDR3 nucleotides read TGTGCCAGCAGCTTAGCGCGGGACAGGGGTCAAGAGACCCAGTACTTC.

J is TRBJ2-7 and V is TRBV19; possibly TRBD1 for D (6 bases). The ends were cut back, 6 bases at V and 0 bases at J, with 15 bases in the middle. This CDR3 region has 15 residues. Germline loops: CDR1 LNHDA, CDR2 SQIVND (reference sequence). CDR3 DNA sequence: TGTGCCAGTAGCCCTACAGGGTTTAGCTCCTACGAGCAGTACTTC. It encodes CASSPTGFSSYEQYF. The whole variable domain, filled in from reference TRBV19 and TRBJ2-7, reads DGGITQSPKYLFRKEGQNVTLSCEQNLNHDAMYWYRQDPGQGLRLIYYSQIVNDFQKGDIAEGYSVSREKKESFPLTVTSAQKNPTAFYLCASSPTGFSSYEQYFGPGTRLTVT.

The chain is built from TRBV28 and TRBJ2-5; 9 bases map to TRBD2. There are 15 residues in the CDR3. V dropped 4 bases and J dropped 0; count of bases not matched to a gene: 3. In germline, CDR1 is MDHEN, CDR2 SYDVKM. The CDR3 loop reads CASSYLAGYQETQYF. The CDR3 nucleotides are TGTGCCAGCAGTTACCTAGCGGGGTACCAAGAGACCCAGTACTTC. Together with reference TRBV28 and TRBJ2-5, the CDR3 gives the full variable domain: DVKVTQSSRYLVKRTGEKVFLECVQDMDHENMFWYRQDPGLGLRLIYFSYDVKMKEKGDIPEGYSVSREKKERFSLILESASTNQTSMYLCASSYLAGYQETQYFGPGTRLLVL.

This clone appeared a single time. The chain joins TRBV5-6 to TRBJ2-1, with D tentatively TRBD2 (5 bases). CDR1 is SGHDT, CDR2 YYEEEE, per germline. The V end was cut by 4 bases, the J end by 4 bases, with 18 bases between. This CDR3 region has 16 residues. The CDR3 is CASSPEVDPPYNEQFF. CDR3 nucleotide sequence: TGTGCCAGCAGCCCGGAGGTGGATCCCCCTTACAATGAGCAGTTCTTC.

This rearrangement joins TRBV4-1 to TRBJ2-1; a possible D gene is TRBD1 (5 bases). Germline V CDR1 and CDR2: MGHRA, YSYEKL. The V end was cut by 4 bases, the J end by 8 bases, with 15 bases between. The CDR3 is made up of 14 amino acids. The CDR3 coding sequence is TGCGCCAGCAGCCGAACAGGTTTAAAAGATGAGCAGTTCTTC. It codes for CASSRTGLKDEQFF.

The chain couples TRBV7-2 to TRBJ2-7, with a possible D match to TRBD2 (6 bases). The CDR3 is 15 residues long. Trimming took off 4 bases at V and 4 bases at J, with 17 bases between the two ends. From germline, CDR1 is SGHTA and CDR2 FQGNSA. The CDR3, as DNA: TGTGCCAGCAGCTCGGCCGGCACTAGCTTATACGAGCAGTACTTC. Translation: CASSSAGTSLYEQYF.

The V gene is TRBV5-1, the J gene TRBJ1-5; D not resolved. CDR1 is SGHRS and CDR2 is YFSETQ in the germline V gene. The V gene lost 4 bases and the J gene lost 0 bases, with 11 bases spanning the gap. This CDR3 is built from 15 residues. The CDR3 loop reads CASSPEGDSNQPQHF. The CDR3 DNA reads as TGCGCCAGCAGCCCCGAGGGAGATAGCAATCAGCCCCAGCATTTT.

The gene calls are TRBV5-5 and TRBJ1-2; D not resolved. CDR3 size: 12 residues. CDR1 is SGHKS and CDR2 is YYEKEE in the germline V gene (reference sequence). V lost 1 base and J lost 8, with 9 bases in between. CDR3 bases: TGTGCCAGCAGCTTGAAAGGATCCGGCTACACCTTC. It yields the protein CASSLKGSGYTF. Supplemented by reference TRBV5-5 and TRBJ1-2, the full variable domain reads DAGVTQSPTHLIKTRGQQVTLRCSPISGHKSVSWYQQVLGQGPQFIFQYYEKEERGRGNFPDRFSARQFPNYSSELNVNALLLGDSALYLCASSLKGSGYTFGSGTRLTVV.

The chain is built from TRBV6-1 and TRBJ2-5; 10 bases are a match to TRBD2. The V gene end was trimmed by 4 bases and the J gene end by 4 bases; junction bases not matched to a gene: 9. CDR3 size: 16 residues. From germline, CDR1 is MNHNS and CDR2 SASEGT. CDR3 loop: CASSGSGGALGETQYF. The CDR3 nucleotides are TGTGCCAGCAGTGGCAGCGGGGGGGCCTTGGGAGAGACCCAGTACTTC.

This chain uses TRBV29-1 with TRBJ2-7, with D possibly matching TRBD1 (7 bases). The CDR3 covers 14 residues. The ends were cut back, 2 bases at V and 3 bases at J, with 14 bases in the middle. Germline CDR1 and CDR2: SQVTM and ANQGSEA. The DNA for the CDR3 is TGCAGCGTTGAAACGGGGGACAGTAGCTACGAGCAGTACTTC. Translating gives CSVETGDSSYEQYF.

The chain links TRBV4-1 to TRBJ2-7; D is perhaps TRBD1 or TRBD2 (6 bases each). V gave up 0 bases and J gave up 3 bases, with 18 bases separating them. The CDR3 length is 17 residues. Germline CDR1 reads MGHRA; CDR2 reads YSYEKL. CDR3 sequence reads: CASSQDTLGGRDYEQYF. The CDR3 DNA reads TGCGCCAGCAGCCAAGATACATTGGGGGGCCGGGACTACGAGCAGTACTTC.

The chain has TRBV7-2 and TRBJ2-3, with 12 bases lining up with TRBD2. The V gene's germline CDR1 is SGHTA and CDR2 FQGNSA. This CDR3 region has 17 residues. V was clipped by 4 bases and J by 4 bases; unmatched bases: 9. The CDR3 nucleotides read TGTGCCAGCAGCTCATCTAGCGGGAGGGCCTTTCCAGATACGCAGTATTTT. This translates into CASSSSSGRAFPDTQYF.